This T cell receptor beta chain was identified in a study of T-cell memory formation after mild COVID-19. In the study overall: The study found TCR clusters largely donor specific.

Germline V lookup: CDR1 SNHLY, CDR2 FYNNEI. With 8 bases clipped from V and 5 bases from J, the junction kept 8 bases outside the gene matches. The CDR3 runs 13 residues. TCRdb re-called the 5' RACE reads with MiXCR, one entry per CDR3 protein. The sample records 250,000 to 350,000 distinct CDR3 sequences, 16% being singletons. This clonotype was recorded many times. Its antigen is not identified. Findings of the study overall: Pre-infection memory harbored some responding clones, suggesting cross-reactive memory joined. For contracting clones, CD4+ ones sat mainly in CM and EM, CD8+ in EMRA. CD4/CD8 balance characterized clones contracting day 15 to 85, and CD4+ skew characterized later expanders.

V and J are TRBV2 and TRBJ1-1; 7 nucleotides match TRBD1. The sequenced sample consisted of PBMCs or a T cell subset sorted from them (not recorded which). The clonotype was recovered from a man between 18 and 35 years old who had mild COVID-19 (a few samples of this study predate the infection). Cell type and time point are not known. CDR3 protein: CASSDRELTEAFF. The CDR3 region has the DNA TGTGCCAGCTCCGACAGGGAATTGACTGAAGCTTTCTTT.